The 6 T cell receptor beta chains given below trace back to one sample, sequenced in a study of radiation and T cells in renal cell carcinoma (dated by TCRdb to 2020 to 2021). The method behind the library was the immunoSEQ multiplex PCR assay. TCRdb took this table from immuneACCESS and kept in-frame rearrangements with V and J called. Such tables lack part of the clones; where checked against another copy, unresolved V genes explain under half of the gap, and the rest is unexplained. Across this sample there are almost 50,000 clones, with approximately 80% seen only once. The ten largest clones capture around 28% of the sample. Per the publication, the time point label means: blood 2 weeks post-SBRT. The sample's treatment or condition, from its label and the paper: 15 Gy SBRT to primary tumor, nephrectomy 4 weeks later. The specimen was blood, collected from a patient whose treatment included radiotherapy and nephrectomy. The receptor source for this set is a woman between 65 and 79 years old with renal cell carcinoma.

The chain recombines TRBV11-2 with TRBJ1-2; D is undetermined. The germline CDR1 and CDR2 sequences are SGHAT and FQNNGV. The V end was cut by 5 bases, the J end by 3 bases, with 10 bases between. The CDR3 is made up of 13 amino acids. The CDR3 DNA sequence: TGTGCCAGCAGCCCAGCCTCCGACTATGGCTACACCTTC. This codes for CASSPASDYGYTF.

The V gene is TRBV2, the J gene TRBJ2-7; no clear D. Germline V CDR1 and CDR2: SNHLY, FYNNEI. V dropped 6 bases and J dropped 0 bases, with 6 bases sitting between them. There are 12 residues in the CDR3. In nucleotides, the CDR3 is TGTGCCAGCAGGGACGGCTCCTACGAGCAGTACTTC. This translates into CASRDGSYEQYF. The full variable domain, in which reference TRBV2 and TRBJ2-7 provide the parts outside the CDR3, is EPEVTQTPSHQVTQMGQEVILRCVPISNHLYFYWYRQILGQKVEFLVSFYNNEISEKSEIFDDQFSVERPDGSNFTLKIRSTKLEDSAMYFCASRDGSYEQYFGPGTRLTVT.

The V gene is TRBV5-1, the J gene TRBJ2-1; 8 bases match TRBD2. This CDR3 is 16 amino acids long. Germline V gene data show CDR1 as SGHRS and CDR2 as YFSETQ. With V trimmed by 5 bases and J by 9 bases, 16 bases remained unmatched. As DNA, the CDR3 is TGCGCCAGCAGGTCTGCCGGGACTAGATCGTTAAGTGAGCAGTTCTTC. It yields the protein CASRSAGTRSLSEQFF.

The gene calls are TRBV12-5 and TRBJ2-3; TRBD2 agrees at 14 bases. The CDR3 length is 16 residues. Germline CDR1 and CDR2: LGHNT and FRNRAP. After removal of 4 bases from V and 2 bases from J, the junction contained 2 bases not matched to a gene. This CDR3 is CASGWGLAGATDTQYF. In nucleotides, the CDR3 is TGTGCTAGTGGTTGGGGACTAGCGGGGGCCACAGATACGCAGTATTTT.

The gene calls are TRBV29-1 and TRBJ2-2; 10 bases are shared with TRBD1. This CDR3 comprises 14 residues. The V gene's germline CDR1 is SQVTM and CDR2 ANQGSEA. Trimming at V came to 6 bases and at J to 4 bases, leaving 5 bases not matched to a gene. The chain's CDR3 is CSVAGTGVTGELFF. As DNA, the CDR3 is TGCAGCGTGGCCGGGACAGGGGTCACCGGGGAGCTGTTTTTT.

The rearrangement joins TRBV4-1 to TRBJ2-5, with unresolved D. V was pared by 0 bases and J by 2 bases, with 10 bases between. This CDR3 comprises 15 residues. Looked up from germline, CDR1 is MGHRA and CDR2 is YSYEKL. CDR3 in amino acids: CASSQDQTRQETQYF. The CDR3 DNA follows: TGCGCCAGCAGCCAAGATCAGACTCGTCAAGAGACCCAGTACTTC.